This T cell receptor (beta chain) was captured in a study of blood T cell repertoires in COVID-19 (dated by TCRdb to the early 2020s). Study-level background: Collaborator samples came from the United States, Italy and Spain and covered acute and convalescent phases of COVID-19. The repertoires were made available in a free public database intended to serve as a resource for research on the immune response to SARS-CoV-2. Subjects who had been exposed to COVID-19, were actively infected with it, or had recovered from it provided the deeply sampled blood TCRbeta repertoires that made up the dataset. The material from the prospective study consisted of cDNA or gDNA derived from T cells, B-cell-depleted T cells, or PBMCs. The samples were drawn from two sources: the first 160 participants of the ongoing ImmuneRACE study, and over 950 subjects contributed by 6 global collaborators. Nearly every sample came with metadata listing a de-identified subject ID, COVID-19 status, age in years and sex. Where available, HLA class I and class II types were taken from metadata supplied by the sample provider and were not determined by assay-based typing.

Turning to this clone: What this receptor recognizes is not known. No qualities accompany the bases; no much larger clone lies one base away.

Overall study outcomes, separate from this receptor: The quantity of clinical and demographic metadata differed by source and by participant and was supplied without curation.

Whole blood was collected in K2EDTA tubes by collaborating institutions according to the institutions' own protocols. For TCRbeta analysis, collaborators shipped samples in one of three forms: frozen whole blood, isolated PBMCs, or DNA extracted from either of those sample types. The cysteine opens and the phenylalanine closes a CDR3 of 17 amino acids. The kept DNA is CDR3 alone, 51 bases in frame from the first base. V and J lose 5 bases and 0 bases, and a span of 17 bases separates them. Reading the germline V gene gives CDR1 SGHTA and CDR2 FQGNSA. TCRbeta CDR3 regions were amplified from genomic DNA by means of the immunoSEQ Assay, a bias-controlled multiplex PCR. The paper's data handling went like this. The number of nucleated cells in each sample was estimated by amplification of reference gene primers within the assay. To quantify the absolute abundance of each unique TCRbeta CDR3 rearrangement, sequence reads were collapsed and filtered. For each sample, productive Simpson clonality was calculated as the square root of Simpson's diversity index across productive rearrangements. This is the immuneACCESS table as TCRdb keeps it, with only in-frame sequences that have V and J called. A part of the clones is gone; compared with another copy, unresolved V genes explain less than half, and the rest is unexplained. The V and J calls and clone size were taken over from that table, and D and trimming were inferred from the DNA. The sample table lists under 50,000 clones, roughly nine tenths of them with a count of one. The ten largest clones represent around 20% of the sample.

Rearrangement joined TRBV7-2 to TRBJ2-1; TRBD2 is a weak D gene call, 6 bases matching. The receptor comes from a man between 65 and 80 years old with active COVID-19. Sequenced sample: peripheral blood. At the DNA level, the sequence is TGTGCCAGCAGCCTTTATATTGGGGGGAGCTCCTACAATGAGCAGTTCTTC. Translated, it gives CASSLYIGGSSYNEQFF. The full variable domain, with segments outside the CDR3 supplied by the reference TRBV7-2 and TRBJ2-1 proteins, appears as GAGVSQSPSNKVTEKGKDVELRCDPISGHTALYWYRQSLGQGLEFLIYFQGNSAPDKSGLPSDRFSAERTGGSVSTLTIQRTQQEDSAVYLCASSLYIGGSSYNEQFFGPGTRLTVL.